Each of the 31 T cell receptor beta chains below was sequenced from the same sample in a study of shared clonotypes between healthy human individuals. Profiled with immunoSEQ multiplex PCR; TCRdb holds only in-frame clones, not every one. Of about 2.5 million clones listed, roughly 90% are singletons. Sequencing was done on a sample of naive CD4+ T cells from PBMCs. Documented subset: CD45RA+ positively selected. These receptors were collected from a man in his late teens or twenties in good health. Some clones in this sample may be carry-over from other donors' samples.

V gene TRBV10-3 combines with J gene TRBJ1-4; possible D gene TRBD1, 5 bases. The germline V and J ends were trimmed by 2 bases and 3 bases, with 7 bases remaining between them. Germline CDR1 reads ENHRY; CDR2 reads SYGVKD. The CDR3 contains 14 residues. The CDR3 here is CAISEPTANEKLFF. The CDR3 DNA is TGTGCCATCAGTGAGCCGACAGCTAATGAAAAACTGTTTTTT.

The chain couples TRBV14 to TRBJ2-3; D is undetermined. There are 13 residues in the CDR3. Per the germline V gene, CDR1 is SGHDN and CDR2 is FVKESK. V was trimmed by 0 bases and J by 3 bases, leaving 4 bases between them. The CDR3 region has the DNA TGTGCCAGCAGCCAAGAACGAACAGATACGCAGTATTTT. As protein: CASSQERTDTQYF.

The chain is built from TRBV5-3 and TRBJ2-5, with D tentatively TRBD1 or TRBD2 (5 bases each). TRBV5-3 is classed as an ORF, of uncertain function. The V and J ends lost 1 base and 4 bases respectively, with 11 bases between them. The CDR3 has 14 residues. CDR3 sequence: CARSLLRDRETQYF. In DNA form, the CDR3 reads TGTGCCAGAAGCTTGCTACGGGACCGAGAGACCCAGTACTTC.

Remarks on this clone: In the same sample, other DNA sequences code for this CDR3. V and J are TRBV9 and TRBJ2-1; D is perhaps TRBD1 (5 bases). The V gene's germline CDR1 is SGDLS and CDR2 YYNGEE. The CDR3 sequence is 14 residues long. V lost 0 bases and J 4 bases, leaving 8 bases between the germline ends. CDR3 loop: CASSVGSGYNEQFF. DNA of the CDR3: TGTGCCAGCAGCGTAGGGTCAGGGTACAATGAGCAGTTCTTC.

The V gene is TRBV18, the J gene TRBJ1-1; a weak D match, TRBD1 (5 bases). The V end was cut by 3 bases, the J end by 3 bases, with 11 bases between. Germline CDR1 and CDR2: KGHSH and LQKENI. The CDR3 has 14 residues. The CDR3 nucleotides read TGTGCCAGCTCACCGGGGGGTCCGTACACTGAAGCTTTCTTT. Residues: CASSPGGPYTEAFF.

The CDR3 DNA sequence: TGTGCCACCAGCAGTCCACTAGCGGTAACCTACGAGCAGTACTTC. It is translated as CATSSPLAVTYEQYF. This chain uses TRBV15 with TRBJ2-7; TRBD2 matches at 8 bases. Germline V CDR1 and CDR2: LNHNV, YYDKDF (reference sequence). Trimming cost V 3 bases and J 2 bases; bases outside gene matches: 6. This CDR3 is built from 15 residues.

The rearrangement uses TRBV5-4 and TRBJ1-1, with TRBD1 matching over 7 bases. The germline CDR1 and CDR2 sequences are SGHNT and YYREEE (reference sequence). The CDR3 contains 15 residues. V shed 4 bases, J shed 1 base, and the junction held 7 bases outside the gene matches. This chain's CDR3 is CASSMTGTENTEAFF. The CDR3 DNA reads as TGTGCCAGCAGCATGACCGGGACAGAGAACACTGAAGCTTTCTTT. Full variable domain (rest looked up from reference TRBV5-4 and TRBJ1-1): ETGVTQSPTHLIKTRGQQVTLRCSSQSGHNTVSWYQQALGQGPQFIFQYYREEENGRGNFPPRFSGLQFPNYSSELNVNALELDDSALYLCASSMTGTENTEAFFGQGTRLTVV.

The V call is TRBV10-3, the J call TRBJ2-2; possibly TRBD1 for D (6 bases). The CDR3 is made up of 15 amino acids. The V gene lost 4 bases and the J gene lost 3 bases, with 12 bases spanning the gap. Looked up from germline, CDR1 is ENHRY and CDR2 is SYGVKD. The chain's CDR3 is CAISVVTGDTGELFF. The CDR3 DNA follows: TGTGCCATCAGTGTCGTGACAGGCGACACCGGGGAGCTGTTTTTT.

This chain uses TRBV5-1 with TRBJ2-2, with a weak D call TRBD2 (6 bases). V was clipped by 3 bases and J by 1 base, with 16 bases between them. Germline CDR1 SGHRS, CDR2 YFSETQ. The CDR3 consists of 17 residues. This CDR3 is CASSWGVVGQNTGELFF. CDR3 nucleotide sequence: TGCGCCAGCAGCTGGGGGGTTGTCGGGCAGAACACCGGGGAGCTGTTTTTT.

This clone has only one observation. This chain joins TRBV5-1 and TRBJ1-4, with D unresolved. This CDR3 region has 14 residues. The V gene lost 4 bases and the J gene lost 5 bases, with 12 bases spanning the gap. Germline V lookup: CDR1 SGHRS, CDR2 YFSETQ. Here the CDR3 DNA reads TGCGCCAGCAGCACCGGTGATCCAAATGAAAAACTGTTTTTT. It codes for CASSTGDPNEKLFF. Drawing the rest from reference TRBV5-1 and TRBJ1-4, the complete variable domain is KAGVTQTPRYLIKTRGQQVTLSCSPISGHRSVSWYQQTPGQGLQFLFEYFSETQRNKGNFPGRFSGRQFSNSRSEMNVSTLELGDSALYLCASSTGDPNEKLFFGSGTQLSVL.

In regard to this clone: Other DNA sequences in this sample translate to the same CDR3. V gene TRBV5-1 combines with J gene TRBJ2-7; tentative D call: TRBD1 (5 bases). V lost 0 bases to trimming and J lost 2 bases, with 9 bases between them. CDR1 is SGHRS, CDR2 YFSETQ, per germline. The CDR3 consists of 14 residues. The CDR3 sequence is CASSLAGNPYEQYF. In DNA form, the CDR3 reads TGCGCCAGCAGCTTGGCAGGGAACCCCTACGAGCAGTACTTC.

This clone appeared once. The rearrangement links TRBV15 to TRBJ1-5; D remains unclear. The germline gives CDR1 LNHNV, CDR2 YYDKDF (reference sequence). Trimming removed 1 base at V and 0 bases at J, with 7 bases between. The CDR3 covers 15 residues. This chain's CDR3 is CATSRARYSNQPQHF. The CDR3 bases are TGTGCCACCAGCAGAGCGAGATATAGCAATCAGCCCCAGCATTTT.

The chain carries TRBV30 and TRBJ1-1; TRBD1 agrees at 9 bases. The V gene end was trimmed by 6 bases and the J gene end by 3 bases; junction bases not matched to a gene: 17. The CDR3 totals 17 residues. Germline V gene lookup returns CDR1 GTSNPN and CDR2 SVGIG (reference sequence). CDR3 coding DNA: TGTGCCTGTCTACCGGGACAGGGAATGGGGCGGGACACTGAAGCTTTCTTT. It yields the protein CACLPGQGMGRDTEAFF.

The chain couples TRBV7-9 to TRBJ2-3; tentatively, D is TRBD1 or TRBD2 (7 bases each). V lost 5 bases and J 3 bases, leaving 15 bases between the germline ends. Germline-derived CDR1 and CDR2 are SEHNR and FQNEAQ (reference sequence). The length of the CDR3 is 15 residues. The CDR3 coding sequence is TGTGCCAGCAGCCGGGGGAGGGGGCGAACAGATACGCAGTATTTT. This gives the protein CASSRGRGRTDTQYF.

The chain recombines TRBV11-2 with TRBJ2-7, with 10 bases matching TRBD2. The CDR3 sequence is 15 residues long. CDR1 SGHAT and CDR2 FQNNGV come from the germline V gene. V dropped 4 bases and J dropped 3; count of bases not matched to a gene: 6. CDR3 in amino acids: CASSSPRTSGYEQYF. The CDR3 nucleotides read TGTGCCAGCAGCTCGCCTCGGACTAGCGGCTACGAGCAGTACTTC.

The chain carries TRBV4-1 and TRBJ2-5; no clear D gene. This CDR3 contains 14 residues. Trimming took off 1 base at V and 2 bases at J, with 8 bases between the two ends. CDR1 is MGHRA and CDR2 is YSYEKL in the germline V gene. CDR3 in DNA: TGCGCCAGCAGCCAAGTTCAGGAGCAAGAGACCCAGTACTTC. It encodes CASSQVQEQETQYF.

CDR3 nucleotide sequence: TGCGCCAGCAGTGACCCGGGGGCTGAGCAGTTCTTC. Its translation: CASSDPGAEQFF. V usage is TRBV10-2 and J usage is TRBJ2-1; D might be TRBD1 or TRBD2, each matching 6 bases. The CDR3 totals 12 residues. The germline gives CDR1 WSHSY, CDR2 SAAADI. The V end was cut by 3 bases, the J end by 9 bases, with 9 bases between.

This chain uses TRBV18 with TRBJ1-2; D call uncertain. CDR1 is KGHSH, CDR2 LQKENI, per germline. V lost 6 bases and J lost 1, with 12 bases in between. The CDR3 has 14 residues. CDR3 nucleotides: TGTGCCAGCTCTAGGCAGGTTGATAACTATGGCTACACCTTC. It encodes CASSRQVDNYGYTF. The full variable domain, in which reference TRBV18 and TRBJ1-2 provide the parts outside the CDR3, is NAGVMQNPRHLVRRRGQEARLRCSPMKGHSHVYWYRQLPEEGLKFMVYLQKENIIDESGMPKERFSAEFPKEGPSILRIQQVVRGDSAAYFCASSRQVDNYGYTFGSGTRLTVV.

V is TRBV29-1 and J is TRBJ2-7, with D perhaps TRBD1 (5 bases). Trimming left V 8 bases short and J 0 bases short, with 14 bases between. The germline gives CDR1 SQVTM, CDR2 ANQGSEA. CDR3 length: 13 residues. The CDR3 spells CSCLGVSSYEQYF. Written as DNA, the CDR3 is TGCAGCTGTCTAGGGGTTAGCTCCTACGAGCAGTACTTC.

V gene TRBV27 combines with J gene TRBJ2-7; 11 bases are a match to TRBD1. V trimming: 3 bases; J trimming: 4 bases; junction bases outside the gene matches: 17. The length of the CDR3 is 19 residues. Germline loops: CDR1 MNHEY, CDR2 SMNVEV (reference sequence). This chain's CDR3 is CASSLKGDRGMVASYEQYF. CDR3 in DNA: TGTGCCAGCAGTTTGAAGGGGGACAGGGGGATGGTAGCTTCTTACGAGCAGTACTTC.

To note about this clone: Other DNA sequences from this sample encode an identical CDR3 as well. The chain has TRBV6-6 and TRBJ2-7; no definite D call. CDR3 length equals 14 residues. Germline-derived CDR1 and CDR2 are MNHNY and SVGAGI (reference sequence). V gave up 2 bases and J gave up 0 bases, with 8 bases separating them. The CDR3 loop reads CASSYPGSSYEQYF. The CDR3 coding sequence is TGTGCCAGCAGTTACCCTGGAAGCTCCTACGAGCAGTACTTC.

J is TRBJ2-6 and V is TRBV4-3; D possibly corresponds to TRBD2 (5 bases). The germline V and J ends were trimmed by 4 bases and 0 bases, with 16 bases remaining between them. The CDR3 sequence is 18 residues long. Germline V gene sequence: CDR1 LGHNA, CDR2 YSLEER. The CDR3, as DNA: TGCGCCAGCAGCCGAAACTCGGCGGGTACCTCTGGGGCCAACGTCCTGACTTTC. It codes for CASSRNSAGTSGANVLTF.

This clone appeared a few times. The rearrangement uses TRBV27 and TRBJ1-1; maybe TRBD1 (5 bases). Trimming took 8 bases from V and 3 from J, leaving 16 bases between them. The CDR3 length is 14 residues. CDR1 and CDR2 (germline): MNHEY, SMNVEV (reference sequence). This CDR3 reads CASLRGRDHTEAFF. As DNA, the CDR3 is TGTGCCAGCCTTCGGGGACGGGACCACACTGAAGCTTTCTTT.

V is TRBV11-1 and J is TRBJ2-5; 7 bases fit TRBD1. This CDR3 has 16 residues. V lost 0 bases to trimming and J lost 5 bases; unmatched junction nucleotides: 9. Per germline, CDR1 SGHAT and CDR2 FQDESV (reference sequence). The CDR3 loop reads CASSLAKGAEAETQYF. The CDR3 DNA sequence: TGTGCCAGCAGCTTAGCGAAGGGGGCAGAAGCGGAGACCCAGTACTTC.

The J gene is TRBJ1-2, the V gene TRBV7-9; 7 bases fit TRBD1. The CDR3 has 14 amino acids. From germline, CDR1 is SEHNR and CDR2 FQNEAQ (reference sequence). V lost 5 bases and J lost 8; bases outside the gene matches: 11. CDR3 sequence: CASSAVNRGGGYTF. The CDR3 coding sequence is TGTGCCAGCAGCGCAGTAAACAGGGGTGGAGGCTACACCTTC.

V usage is TRBV5-1 and J usage is TRBJ1-4; 7 bases align to TRBD1. This CDR3 region has 16 residues. Germline CDR1 and CDR2: SGHRS and YFSETQ. The J segment lost 3 bases and the V segment lost 2 bases, leaving 7 bases of the junction unmatched. This chain's CDR3 is CASSFTPGQPNEKLFF. CDR3 coding DNA: TGCGCCAGCAGCTTCACCCCGGGACAGCCTAATGAAAAACTGTTTTTT.

In the case of this clone: Other DNA sequences in the sample encode the same CDR3. The V and J genes are TRBV18 and TRBJ2-1; TRBD2 might be the D (6 bases). The germline V gene has CDR1 KGHSH and CDR2 LQKENI. The CDR3 loop spans 15 amino acids. The V gene lost 2 bases and the J gene lost 1 base, with 9 bases spanning the gap. This CDR3 is CASSPRRESYNEQFF. DNA of the CDR3: TGTGCCAGCTCACCAAGGCGGGAATCCTACAATGAGCAGTTCTTC.

This clone was observed once. The chain carries TRBV19 and TRBJ2-3; 8 bases align to TRBD1. Germline V gene sequence: CDR1 LNHDA, CDR2 SQIVND (reference sequence). The CDR3 has 17 residues. The V and J ends lost 3 bases and 3 bases, in that order; junction bases with no gene match: 11. The CDR3 loop reads CASSIPGGRTGTDTQYF. The CDR3 region has the DNA TGTGCCAGTAGTATCCCAGGGGGCCGAACAGGTACAGATACGCAGTATTTT.

The chain has TRBV21-1 and TRBJ2-6; the table names TRBD2, a call not compared with the DNA. TRBV21-1 is an annotated pseudogene. This CDR3 is built from 16 residues. This chain's CDR3 is CASSKEEVCWANVLTF. The CDR3 region has the DNA TGTGCCAGCAGCAAAGAGGAGGTTTGCTGGGCCAACGTCCTGACTTTC.

A few counts support this clone. Here the CDR3 reads CATSRDRGGGQPQHF. CDR3 in DNA: TGTGCCACCAGCAGAGATCGAGGGGGTGGACAGCCCCAGCATTTT. The V call is TRBV15, the J call TRBJ1-5; D is possibly TRBD1 (6 bases). This CDR3 has 15 amino acids. V was cut by 0 bases and J by 7 bases, with 13 bases left in between. From germline, CDR1 is LNHNV and CDR2 YYDKDF (reference sequence).

V and J are TRBV9 and TRBJ2-3; D is undetermined. Trimming took off 2 bases at V and 6 bases at J, with 19 bases between the two ends. CDR3 size: 16 residues. The germline gives CDR1 SGDLS, CDR2 YYNGEE. The CDR3 protein is CASSVWSARKADTQYF. As DNA, the CDR3 is TGTGCCAGCAGCGTGTGGTCGGCCCGGAAGGCGGATACGCAGTATTTT.